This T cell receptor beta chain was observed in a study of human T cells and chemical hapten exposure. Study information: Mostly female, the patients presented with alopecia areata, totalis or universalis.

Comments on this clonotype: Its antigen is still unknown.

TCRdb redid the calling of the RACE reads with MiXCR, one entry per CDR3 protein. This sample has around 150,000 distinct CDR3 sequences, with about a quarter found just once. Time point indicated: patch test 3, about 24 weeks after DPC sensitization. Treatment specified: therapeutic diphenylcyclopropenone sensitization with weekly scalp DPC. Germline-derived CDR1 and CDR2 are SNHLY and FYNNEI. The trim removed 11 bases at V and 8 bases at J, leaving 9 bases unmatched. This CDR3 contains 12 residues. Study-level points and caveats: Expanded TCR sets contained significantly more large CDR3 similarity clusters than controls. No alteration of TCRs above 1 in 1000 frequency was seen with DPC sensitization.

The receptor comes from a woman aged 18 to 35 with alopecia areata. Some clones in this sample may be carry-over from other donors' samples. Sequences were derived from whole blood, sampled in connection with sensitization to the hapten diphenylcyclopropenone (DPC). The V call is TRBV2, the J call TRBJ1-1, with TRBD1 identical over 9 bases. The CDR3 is CAGHRDREEAFF. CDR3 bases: TGTGCCGGACACCGGGACAGGGAGGAAGCTTTCTTT.